This T cell receptor beta chain is drawn from a study of blood T cell repertoires in COVID-19. V lost 5 bases, J lost 2 bases, and 14 bases lay in between. The CDR3 loop spans 15 amino acids. Germline V CDR1 and CDR2: SGDLS, YYNGEE. Only in-frame clones appear in the TCRdb table, and some are missing; sequencing was by immunoSEQ multiplex PCR. The sample has about 170,000 clones, less than 90% seen once. Sequencing was done on a sample of peripheral blood. This TCR derives from a man in his sixties with acute or convalescent COVID-19. The chain recombines TRBV9 with TRBJ1-3; a weak D match, TRBD1 (6 bases). CDR3 nucleotide sequence: TGTGCCAGCAGTACCTCTACAGGGACTGGAAACACCATATATTTT. Translation gives CASSTSTGTGNTIYF.